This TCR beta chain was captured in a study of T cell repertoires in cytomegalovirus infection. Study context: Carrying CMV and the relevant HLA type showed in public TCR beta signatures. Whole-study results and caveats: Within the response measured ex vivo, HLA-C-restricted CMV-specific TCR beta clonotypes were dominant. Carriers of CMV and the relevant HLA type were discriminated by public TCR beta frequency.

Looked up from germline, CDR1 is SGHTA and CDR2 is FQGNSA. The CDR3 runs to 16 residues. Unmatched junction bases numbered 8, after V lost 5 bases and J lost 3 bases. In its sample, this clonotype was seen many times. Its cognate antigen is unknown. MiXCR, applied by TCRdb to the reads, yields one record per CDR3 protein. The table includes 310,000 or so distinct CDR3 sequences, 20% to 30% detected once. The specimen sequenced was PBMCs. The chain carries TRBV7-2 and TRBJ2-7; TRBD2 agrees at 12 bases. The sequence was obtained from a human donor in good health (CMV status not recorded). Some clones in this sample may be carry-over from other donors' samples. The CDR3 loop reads CASSPPTSGSGYEQYF. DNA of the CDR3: TGTGCCAGCAGCCCGCCGACTAGCGGGAGTGGCTACGAGCAGTACTTC.